This is a list of T cell receptor beta chains from one sample in a study of brain T cells in children with intractable seizures. This table comes from immunoSEQ multiplex PCR, and its TCRdb copy is limited to in-frame clones, with some not included. The sample lists about 350,000 clones; about 93% were seen once. The sample here was peripheral blood, taken 4 to 5 months after surgery. Receptors were obtained from a boy under three years old with tuberous sclerosis and intractable seizures. The CDR3 runs from the conserved cysteine through the conserved F or W. The D gene is left open where the match is weak. Clone size appears in some rows only: once, few, many, or a class for an expanded clone.

V: TRBV4-2; J: TRBJ2-7; D: TRBD1; size: NA; CDR3: CASSHLRETGTYEQYF; DNA: TGTGCCAGCAGCCACCTTCGTGAGACAGGGACCTACGAGCAGTACTTC
V: TRBV4-1; J: TRBJ2-7; D: TRBD1; size: NA; CDR3: CASSQDSWTGSSTGSYEQYF; DNA: TGCGCCAGCAGCCAAGATTCTTGGACAGGGTCGTCCACTGGCTCCTACGAGCAGTACTTC
V: TRBV4-1; J: TRBJ2-7; D: NA; size: NA; CDR3: CASSQGQLQGEQYF; DNA: TGCGCCAGCAGCCAGGGACAACTGCAGGGCGAGCAGTACTTC
V: TRBV30; J: TRBJ2-5; D: NA; size: once; CDR3: CAWMKRSGRETQYF; DNA: TGTGCCTGGATGAAGCGATCGGGGAGAGAGACCCAGTACTTC
V: TRBV4-1; J: TRBJ1-5; D: TRBD1; size: NA; CDR3: CASSQGDSFYQPQHF; DNA: TGCGCCAGCAGCCAAGGGGACAGCTTTTATCAGCCCCAGCATTTT
V: TRBV6-2/TRBV6-3; J: TRBJ2-1; D: NA; size: once; CDR3: CASSSEGGSYNEQFF; DNA: TGTGCCAGCAGTTCAGAGGGGGGGTCCTACAATGAGCAGTTCTTC
V: TRBV30; J: TRBJ1-5; D: NA; size: NA; CDR3: CAWSVRGYSNQPQHF; DNA: TGTGCCTGGAGTGTACGAGGGTATAGCAATCAGCCCCAGCATTTT
V: TRBV30; J: TRBJ1-5; D: NA; size: NA; CDR3: CAWTLPAKGGYSNQPQHF; DNA: TGTGCCTGGACTTTACCCGCAAAGGGGGGGTATAGCAATCAGCCCCAGCATTTT
V: TRBV10-3; J: TRBJ1-1; D: NA; size: NA; CDR3: CAINTPGPNTEAFF; DNA: TGTGCCATCAATACTCCGGGGCCCAACACTGAAGCTTTCTTT
V: TRBV3-1/TRBV3-2; J: TRBJ2-3; D: TRBD2; size: NA; CDR3: CASSQDYTGGSTDTQYF; DNA: TGTGCCAGCAGCCAAGATTATACGGGGGGGAGCACAGATACGCAGTATTTT
V: TRBV7-3; J: TRBJ1-5; D: NA; size: few; CDR3: CASSPREGSSNQPQHF; DNA: TGTGCCAGCAGCCCCCGGGAGGGATCTTCCAATCAGCCCCAGCATTTT
V: TRBV7-9; J: TRBJ1-3; D: NA; size: NA; CDR3: CASSLAAPFGGNTIYF; DNA: TGTGCCAGCAGCTTAGCTGCCCCCTTTGGGGGAAACACCATATATTTT
V: TRBV2; J: TRBJ1-2; D: NA; size: NA; CDR3: CASNPEGSYGAGYTF; DNA: TGTGCCAGCAATCCCGAGGGGTCCTATGGGGCTGGCTACACCTTC
V: TRBV2; J: TRBJ2-2; D: NA; size: NA; CDR3: CASSVGYSGELFF; DNA: TGTGCCAGCAGTGTTGGCTACTCCGGGGAGCTGTTTTTT
V: TRBV12-3/TRBV12-4; J: TRBJ2-1; D: TRBD2; size: NA; CDR3: CATGLAGFPGQFF; DNA: TGTGCCACCGGGCTAGCGGGGTTTCCGGGGCAGTTCTTC
V: TRBV27; J: TRBJ2-7; D: NA; size: NA; CDR3: CASSPSPRDGNYEQYF; DNA: TGTGCCAGCAGCCCATCCCCTCGGGACGGAAACTACGAGCAGTACTTC
V: TRBV2; J: TRBJ2-5; D: NA; size: NA; CDR3: CASSGAEGETQYF; DNA: TGTGCCAGCAGTGGGGCAGAGGGGGAGACCCAGTACTTC
V: TRBV7-9; J: TRBJ2-7; D: NA; size: NA; CDR3: CASSLDAVYEQYF; DNA: TGTGCCAGCAGCTTAGATGCGGTCTACGAGCAGTACTTC
V: TRBV4-1; J: TRBJ1-5; D: NA; size: NA; CDR3: CASSQTQGPPQHF; DNA: TGCGCCAGCAGCCAGACTCAAGGGCCGCCCCAGCATTTT
V: TRBV30; J: TRBJ2-4; D: NA; size: NA; CDR3: CAWSVGQGKNIQYF; DNA: TGTGCCTGGAGTGTAGGCCAGGGGAAAAACATTCAGTACTTC
V: TRBV29-1; J: TRBJ1-1; D: NA; size: NA; CDR3: CSVQGLRTEAFF; DNA: TGCAGCGTTCAGGGGTTAAGGACTGAAGCTTTCTTT
V: TRBV2; J: TRBJ1-2; D: NA; size: NA; CDR3: CASSVVAGYTF; DNA: TGTGCCAGCAGTGTCGTTGCTGGCTACACCTTC
V: TRBV7-8; J: TRBJ2-1; D: TRBD2; size: NA; CDR3: CASSSQLAGDPYEQFF; DNA: TGTGCCAGCAGCTCCCAACTAGCGGGGGACCCCTATGAGCAGTTCTTC
V: TRBV5-1; J: TRBJ1-2; D: NA; size: NA; CDR3: CASSLSRGTYGYTF; DNA: TGCGCCAGCAGCCTATCTAGGGGTACCTATGGCTACACCTTC
V: TRBV7-3; J: TRBJ2-2; D: NA; size: once; CDR3: CASSLNGAPGAGELFF; DNA: TGTGCCAGCAGCTTAAATGGGGCCCCAGGGGCCGGGGAGCTGTTTTTT
V: TRBV27; J: TRBJ2-7; D: TRBD1; size: NA; CDR3: CASRRIATGKYEQYF; DNA: TGTGCCAGCAGACGCATTGCGACAGGGAAATACGAGCAGTACTTC
V: TRBV29-1; J: TRBJ1-5; D: NA; size: NA; CDR3: CSVGQDNQPQHF; DNA: TGCAGCGTTGGACAGGACAATCAGCCCCAGCATTTT